This T cell receptor beta chain comes out of a study of cytomegalovirus exposure and HLA in healthy donors. Study context: From about 180 million T cells, an earlier analysis saw around 120 million unique TCR beta sequences.

The PCR made use of 60 Vbeta and 13 Jbeta primers. TCRdb keeps only in-frame clones here, not all; method: immunoSEQ multiplex PCR. The sample lists 200,000 or so clones, roughly 77% occurring once. The CDR3 sequence is 15 residues long. Trimming removed 1 base at V and 6 bases at J, with 13 bases between. Germline V lookup: CDR1 MRHNA, CDR2 SNTAGT. The rearrangement joins TRBV6-4 to TRBJ2-1, with a weak D call TRBD2 (6 bases). This TCR came from a male donor in good health and CMV-seropositive. The sequencing sample was made of PBMCs. CDR3 nucleotides: TGTGCCAGCAGTGACTATAGCGGAGTCCCCAATGAGCAGTTCTTC. It specifies CASSDYSGVPNEQFF.